The clone carrying this T cell receptor (beta chain) has just a few counts. The antigen remains undetermined. The PCR contained 60 Vbeta and 13 Jbeta primers. TCRdb's table, derived via immunoSEQ multiplex PCR, lists solely in-frame clones and lacks some. The data contain over 150,000 clones, under 90% of them singletons. The entry originates in a study of cytomegalovirus exposure and HLA in healthy donors. Study-wide results and caveats: Immune exposure was documented only through CMV serostatus. The analysis excluded some indistinguishable V segments, including TRBV6-2 and TRBV6-3.

Trimming pared 6 bases from V and 5 bases from J, leaving 11 bases between. The CDR3 spans 13 residues. The germline V gene encodes CDR1 KGHSH and CDR2 LQKENI. The receptor's source is a young man in good health and CMV-seronegative. The V gene is TRBV18, the J gene TRBJ2-1, with a weak D call TRBD2 (5 bases). Material for sequencing was PBMCs. This CDR3 is CASSERTDNEQFF. In DNA form, the CDR3 reads TGTGCCAGCTCGGAGCGGACCGACAATGAGCAGTTCTTC. Together with reference TRBV18 and TRBJ2-1, the CDR3 gives the full variable domain: NAGVMQNPRHLVRRRGQEARLRCSPMKGHSHVYWYRQLPEEGLKFMVYLQKENIIDESGMPKERFSAEFPKEGPSILRIQQVVRGDSAAYFCASSERTDNEQFFGPGTRLTVL.